The text below deals with one TCR beta chain. No antigen is known for it. Trimming shortened V by 4 bases and J by 1 base, and 10 bases separated the two germline ends. From germline, CDR1 is SEHNR and CDR2 FQNEAQ (reference sequence). The CDR3 runs 14 residues. The sample originates from a study of T cells in Graves' hyperthyroidism and ophthalmopathy. TCR beta CDR3 regions were amplified from RNA. First-round RT-PCR of the TCR CDR3 relied on the HTBI primer set. TCRdb independently ran MiXCR on the multiplex PCR reads; one entry per CDR3 protein. The repertoire holds almost 350,000 distinct CDR3 sequences, with approximately 18% as singletons. Whole-study findings and limits: By a 13 V-J model, ophthalmopathy was set apart from stable hyperthyroidism.

This chain links TRBV7-9 with TRBJ2-5; no firm D call. The sequence was collected from a woman aged 35 to 49 with Graves' ophthalmopathy. Sequenced input: blood. The chain's CDR3 is CASSSAPFQETQYF. CDR3 nucleotides: TGTGCCAGCAGCTCAGCACCCTTCCAAGAGACCCAGTACTTC.